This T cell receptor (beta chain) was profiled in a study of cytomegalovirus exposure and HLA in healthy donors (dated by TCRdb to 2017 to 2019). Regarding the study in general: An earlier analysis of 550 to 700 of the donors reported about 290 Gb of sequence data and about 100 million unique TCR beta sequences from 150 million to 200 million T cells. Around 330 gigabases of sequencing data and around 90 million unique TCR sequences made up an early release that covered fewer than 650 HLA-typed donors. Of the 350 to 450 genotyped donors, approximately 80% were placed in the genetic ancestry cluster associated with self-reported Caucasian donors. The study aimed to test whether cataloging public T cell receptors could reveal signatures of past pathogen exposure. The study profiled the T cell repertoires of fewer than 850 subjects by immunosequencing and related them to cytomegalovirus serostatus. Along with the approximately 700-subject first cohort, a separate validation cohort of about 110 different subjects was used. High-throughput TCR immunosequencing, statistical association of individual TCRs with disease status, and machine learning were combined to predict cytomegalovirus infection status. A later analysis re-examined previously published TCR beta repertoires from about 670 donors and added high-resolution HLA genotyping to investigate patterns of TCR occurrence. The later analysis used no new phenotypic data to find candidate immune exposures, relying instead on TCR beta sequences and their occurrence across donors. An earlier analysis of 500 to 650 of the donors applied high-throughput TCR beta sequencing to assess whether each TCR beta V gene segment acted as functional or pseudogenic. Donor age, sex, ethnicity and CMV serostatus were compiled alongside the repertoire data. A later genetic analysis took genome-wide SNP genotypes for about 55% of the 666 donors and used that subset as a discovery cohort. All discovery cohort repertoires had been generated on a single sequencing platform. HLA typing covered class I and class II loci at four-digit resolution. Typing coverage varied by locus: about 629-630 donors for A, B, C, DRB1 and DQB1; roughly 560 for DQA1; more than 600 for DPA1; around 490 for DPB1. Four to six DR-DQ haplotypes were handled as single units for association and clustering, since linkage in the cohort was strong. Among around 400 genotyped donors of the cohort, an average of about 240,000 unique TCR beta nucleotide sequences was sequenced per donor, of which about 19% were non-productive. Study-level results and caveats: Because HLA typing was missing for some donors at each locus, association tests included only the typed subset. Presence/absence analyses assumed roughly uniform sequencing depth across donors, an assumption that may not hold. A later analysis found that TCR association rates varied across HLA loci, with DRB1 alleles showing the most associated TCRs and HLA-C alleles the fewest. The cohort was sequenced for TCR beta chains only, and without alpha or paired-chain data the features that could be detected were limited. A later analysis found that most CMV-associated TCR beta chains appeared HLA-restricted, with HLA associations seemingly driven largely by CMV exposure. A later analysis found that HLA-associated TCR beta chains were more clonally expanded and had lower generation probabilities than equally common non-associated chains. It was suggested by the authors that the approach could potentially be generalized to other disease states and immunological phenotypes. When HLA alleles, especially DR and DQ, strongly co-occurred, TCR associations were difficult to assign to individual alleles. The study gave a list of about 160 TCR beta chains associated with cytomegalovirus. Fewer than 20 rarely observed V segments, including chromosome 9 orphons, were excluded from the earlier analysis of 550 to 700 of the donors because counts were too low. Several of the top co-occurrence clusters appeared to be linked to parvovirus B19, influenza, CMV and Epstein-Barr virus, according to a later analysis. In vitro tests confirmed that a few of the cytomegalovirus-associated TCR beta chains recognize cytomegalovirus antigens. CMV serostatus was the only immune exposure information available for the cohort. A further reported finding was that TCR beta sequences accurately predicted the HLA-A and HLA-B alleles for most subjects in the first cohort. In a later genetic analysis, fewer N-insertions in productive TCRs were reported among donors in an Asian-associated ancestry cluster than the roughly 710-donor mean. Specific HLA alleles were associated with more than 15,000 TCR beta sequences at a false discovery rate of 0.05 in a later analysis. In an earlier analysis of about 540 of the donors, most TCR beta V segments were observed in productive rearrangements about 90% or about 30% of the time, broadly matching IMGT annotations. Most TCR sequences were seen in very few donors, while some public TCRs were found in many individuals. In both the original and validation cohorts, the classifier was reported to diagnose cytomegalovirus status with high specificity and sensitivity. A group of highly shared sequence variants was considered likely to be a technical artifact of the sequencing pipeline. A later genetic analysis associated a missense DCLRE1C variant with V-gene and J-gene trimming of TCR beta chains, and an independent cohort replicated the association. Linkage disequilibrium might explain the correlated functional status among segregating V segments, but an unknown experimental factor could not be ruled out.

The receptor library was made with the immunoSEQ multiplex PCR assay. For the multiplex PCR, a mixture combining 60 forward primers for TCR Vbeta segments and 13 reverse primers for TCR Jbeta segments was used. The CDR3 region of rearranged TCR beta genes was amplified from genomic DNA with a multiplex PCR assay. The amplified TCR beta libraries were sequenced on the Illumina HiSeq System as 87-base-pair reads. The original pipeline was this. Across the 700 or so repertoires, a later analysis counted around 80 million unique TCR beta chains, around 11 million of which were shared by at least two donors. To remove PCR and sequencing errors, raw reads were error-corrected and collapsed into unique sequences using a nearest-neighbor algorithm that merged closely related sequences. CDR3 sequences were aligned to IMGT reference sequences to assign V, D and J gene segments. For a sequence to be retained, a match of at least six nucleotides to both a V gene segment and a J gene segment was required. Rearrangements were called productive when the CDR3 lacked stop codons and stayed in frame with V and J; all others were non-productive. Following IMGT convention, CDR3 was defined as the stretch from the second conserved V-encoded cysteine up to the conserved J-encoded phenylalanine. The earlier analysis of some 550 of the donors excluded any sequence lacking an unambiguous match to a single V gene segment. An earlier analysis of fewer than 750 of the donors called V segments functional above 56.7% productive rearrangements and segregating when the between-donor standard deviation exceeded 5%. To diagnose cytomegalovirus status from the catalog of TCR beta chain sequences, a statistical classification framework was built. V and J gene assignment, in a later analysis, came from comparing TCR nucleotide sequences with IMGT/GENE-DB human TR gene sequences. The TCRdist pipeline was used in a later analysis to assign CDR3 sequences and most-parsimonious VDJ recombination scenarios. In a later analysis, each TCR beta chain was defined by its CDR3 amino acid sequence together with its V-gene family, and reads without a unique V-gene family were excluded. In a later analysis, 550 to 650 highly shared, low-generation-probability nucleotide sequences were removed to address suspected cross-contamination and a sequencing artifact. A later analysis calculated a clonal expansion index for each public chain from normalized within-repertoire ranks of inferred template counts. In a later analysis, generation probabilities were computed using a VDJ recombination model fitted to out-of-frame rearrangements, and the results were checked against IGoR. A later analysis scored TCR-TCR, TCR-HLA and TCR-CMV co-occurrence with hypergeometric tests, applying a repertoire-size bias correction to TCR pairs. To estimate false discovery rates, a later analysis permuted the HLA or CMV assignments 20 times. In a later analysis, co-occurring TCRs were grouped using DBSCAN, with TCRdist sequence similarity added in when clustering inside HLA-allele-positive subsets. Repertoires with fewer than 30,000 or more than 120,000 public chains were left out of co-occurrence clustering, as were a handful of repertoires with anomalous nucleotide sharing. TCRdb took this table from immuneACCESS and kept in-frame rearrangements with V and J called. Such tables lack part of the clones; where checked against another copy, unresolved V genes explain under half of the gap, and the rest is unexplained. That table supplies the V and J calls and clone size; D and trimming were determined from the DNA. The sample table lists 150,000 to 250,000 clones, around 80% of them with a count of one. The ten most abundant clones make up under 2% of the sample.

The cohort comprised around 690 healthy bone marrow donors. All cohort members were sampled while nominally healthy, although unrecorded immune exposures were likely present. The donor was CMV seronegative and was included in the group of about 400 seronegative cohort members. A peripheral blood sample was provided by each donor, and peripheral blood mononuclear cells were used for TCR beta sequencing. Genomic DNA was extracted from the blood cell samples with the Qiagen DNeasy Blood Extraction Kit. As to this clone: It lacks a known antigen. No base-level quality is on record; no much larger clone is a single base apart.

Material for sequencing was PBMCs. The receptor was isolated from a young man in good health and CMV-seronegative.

The nucleotide sequence is given as TGTGCCAGCAGCCAACACTACGAGCAGTACTTC. Its translation reads: CASSQHYEQYF. This receptor chain uses TRBV14 and TRBJ2-7, with an unclear D gene assignment. For CDR1 and CDR2, the germline V gene lists SGHDN and FVKESK. The CDR3 covers 11 residues, taking in both the cysteine and the phenylalanine. Only the CDR3 region is kept as DNA, spanning 33 bases read in frame from base 1. V is shortened by 2 bases, J by 3 bases, and the region joining them spans 2 bases.